This T cell receptor (beta chain) comes out of a study of beta chain features in type 1 diabetes. The study's findings and limits: Reads derived from cDNA could over-represent cells showing high TCR expression. Across all four CD4+ subsets, people with type 1 diabetes showed modestly shorter TCRB CDR3s.

cDNA synthesis used the whole RNA isolate, giving expressed TCRB sequences. Measured with immunoSEQ multiplex PCR; TCRdb has only the in-frame clones, and not every one. The sample lists hundreds of thousands of clones, approximately 8% occurring once. CDR1 is LNHDA and CDR2 is SQIVND in the germline V gene (reference sequence). V shed 5 bases and J shed 2 bases, with 18 bases lying between them. The CDR3 is 16 amino acids. This clone was detected only a few times. Its matching antigen is unknown. The V gene is TRBV19, the J gene TRBJ2-5, with D tentatively TRBD2 (6 bases). The clonotype was recovered from a woman in her late teens or twenties in good health. Sequenced material: central memory CD4+ T cells from blood. CDR3 DNA: TGTGCCAGTAGTTTAACTTCCGGGAGCCGGCAAGAGACCCAGTACTTC. It translates to CASSLTSGSRQETQYF.